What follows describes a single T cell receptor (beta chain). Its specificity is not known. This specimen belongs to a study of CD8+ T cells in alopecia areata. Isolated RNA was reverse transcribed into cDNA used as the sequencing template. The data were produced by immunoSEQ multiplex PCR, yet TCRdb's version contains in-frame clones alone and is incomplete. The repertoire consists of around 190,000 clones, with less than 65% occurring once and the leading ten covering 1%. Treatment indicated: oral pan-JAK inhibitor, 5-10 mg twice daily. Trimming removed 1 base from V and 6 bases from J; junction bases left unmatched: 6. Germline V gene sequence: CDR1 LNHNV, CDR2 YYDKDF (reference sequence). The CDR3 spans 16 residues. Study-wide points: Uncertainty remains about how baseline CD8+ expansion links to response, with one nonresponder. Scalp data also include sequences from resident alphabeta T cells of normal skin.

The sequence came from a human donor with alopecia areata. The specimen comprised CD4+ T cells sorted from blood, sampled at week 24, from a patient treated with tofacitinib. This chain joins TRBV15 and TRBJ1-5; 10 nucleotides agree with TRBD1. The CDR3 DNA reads TGTGCCACCAGCAGAGGCGGGACAGGGGAGGGTCAGCCCCAGCATTTT. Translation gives CATSRGGTGEGQPQHF.